This record looks at one TCR beta chain sequence and its context. Its cognate antigen is unknown. The time point: week 11, during vaccination. A 20-mer mutant IDH1 peptide at 300 ug was injected subcutaneously with topical imiquimod. Clones were read by immunoSEQ multiplex PCR, and TCRdb kept only the in-frame ones, dropping some. The data show 31,000 or so clones, around 82% seen once. The data were obtained in a study of a mutant IDH1 vaccine in newly diagnosed glioma. About the study: Patients in the study were vaccinated eight times, receiving shots in weeks 1, 3, 5, 7, 11, 15, 19 and 23. The start of vaccination came 4-6 weeks after radiotherapy alone, or with temozolomide cycles. Treatment recipients were approximately 62% male and around 40% female, and their mean age was about 40 years.

Study results and limitations: Vaccination induced immune responses in around 95% of patients.

The germline V gene has CDR1 LGHNA and CDR2 YSLEER. The V gene lost 4 bases and the J gene lost 11 bases, with 15 bases spanning the gap. The CDR3 runs 13 residues. The starting material was PBMCs, obtained from a glioma patient whose treatment included an IDH1 peptide vaccine. The J gene is TRBJ1-3, the V gene TRBV4-3; no clear D. The TCR was taken from a man aged 25-45 years with glioma. The CDR3 is CASSLGRNTAIYF. The CDR3 DNA reads TGCGCCAGCAGCCTAGGGAGAAATACCGCCATATATTTT.